These T cell receptor beta chains were read from a single sample in a study of blood T cell repertoires in COVID-19. The protocol was immunoSEQ multiplex PCR, while the TCRdb copy is restricted to in-frame clones and leaves out a portion. Of a few hundred thousand clones detected, 80% to 90% appear once; the ten largest clones hold approximately 4%. The sample taken for sequencing was peripheral blood. The receptors here all came from a woman aged 40 to 55 with acute or convalescent COVID-19. CDR3s include the opening cysteine and the closing phenylalanine or tryptophan. Fields, in order: clone size, J gene, D gene, V gene, CDR3 DNA, CDR3 protein. D genes are given only for firm matches. Not all rows give a size; the values are once, few, many and, for expanded clones, a class.

>-|TRBJ1-6|TRBD1|TRBV28
TGTGCCAGCAGTTTGGGTTTCGGGACAGGGAGCTCCTATAATTCACCCCTCCACTTT
CASSLGFGTGSSYNSPLHF
>-|TRBJ1-6|-|TRBV5-4
TGTGCCAGCAGCTTGTCAGGGAATAATTCACCCCTCCACTTT
CASSLSGNNSPLHF
>-|TRBJ2-1|TRBD2|TRBV2
TGTGCCAGCAGTCCCGCCGGGGCGCGGGGGGTTTACAATGAGCAGTTCTTC
CASSPAGARGVYNEQFF
>-|TRBJ2-2|TRBD1|TRBV5-6
TGTGCCAGCAGGGGAGACAGGGGGAACACCGGGGAGCTGTTTTTT
CASRGDRGNTGELFF
>-|TRBJ1-5|-|TRBV30
TGTGCCTGGAGAGGGGAAGCAGACAATCAGCCCCAGCATTTT
CAWRGEADNQPQHF
>-|TRBJ1-6|-|TRBV27
TGTGCCAGCAGTTTTGGCAGCGCTATCTCACCCCTCCACTTT
CASSFGSAISPLHF
>-|TRBJ2-2|-|TRBV5-1
TGCGCCAGCAGCTGGGGGGCGAACACCGGGGAGCTGTTTTTT
CASSWGANTGELFF
>-|TRBJ1-6|-|TRBV6-5
TGTGCCAGCAGTTATTCCGGACAGACCCTCCACTTT
CASSYSGQTLHF
>-|TRBJ2-5|TRBD2|TRBV29-1
TGCAGCGTCCGGATCTTACCGGGACTAGGCAGGGGAGAGACCCAGTACTTC
CSVRILPGLGRGETQYF
>-|TRBJ1-4|-|TRBV4-1
TGCGCCAGCAGCAAGGGGGGGGCTCGAGATGAAAAACTGTTTTTT
CASSKGGARDEKLFF
>-|TRBJ1-2|-|TRBV5-1
TGCGCCAGCAGCTTGGTGGACAGACCTGACTATGGCTACACCTTC
CASSLVDRPDYGYTF
>-|TRBJ2-3|TRBD2|TRBV2
TGTGCCAGCAGTGCCGCTAGCGGGACAGATACGCAGTATTTT
CASSAASGTDTQYF
>-|TRBJ2-1|-|TRBV27
TGTGCCAGCAGTCCCACACCCAGGGGGGAAATATACAATGAGCAGTTCTTC
CASSPTPRGEIYNEQFF
>-|TRBJ1-2|-|TRBV19
TGTGCCACAAACGTGCGAGAGGCTAACTATGGCTACACCTTC
CATNVREANYGYTF
>-|TRBJ1-2|-|TRBV2
TGTGCCAGCGCAGGGGATGTTGGCTACACCTTC
CASAGDVGYTF
>-|TRBJ1-2|-|TRBV6-2/TRBV6-3
TGTGCCAGCAGTCGAGGGAGCGTGGGGTACTATGGCTACACCTTC
CASSRGSVGYYGYTF
>-|TRBJ1-1|TRBD1|TRBV19
TGTGCCAGTAGTTACAGGGGGCGCGGTGAAGCTTTCTTT
CASSYRGRGEAFF
>-|TRBJ1-2|-|TRBV29-1
TGCAGCGTTGCCCCGAGGGATAACTATGGCTACACCTTC
CSVAPRDNYGYTF
>few|TRBJ2-5|TRBD2|TRBV7-2
TGTGCCAGCAGCTTACTCCTAGCGGGGGGGCCGAGCCCAGAGACCCAGTACTTC
CASSLLLAGGPSPETQYF
>-|TRBJ2-3|TRBD2|TRBV10-1
TGCGCCAGCAGTGAGGGTACAGCGGGGGGGCAAGATACGCAGTATTTT
CASSEGTAGGQDTQYF
>once|TRBJ2-2|TRBD2|TRBV12-5
TGTGCTAGTCTTTCGTTCGGGGGGGGTCACACCGGGGAGCTGTTTTTT
CASLSFGGGHTGELFF
>-|TRBJ1-2|-|TRBV30
TGTGCCTGGAGAGATCTAAACGGCTATGGCTACACCTTC
CAWRDLNGYGYTF
>once|TRBJ1-5|-|TRBV4-1
TGCGCCAGCAGCCAAGTCCAGGGAGGACAGCCCCAGCATTTT
CASSQVQGGQPQHF
>-|TRBJ2-1|TRBD2|TRBV5-1
TGCGCCAGCGGATTTCGGGGGGATGAGCAGTTCTTC
CASGFRGDEQFF
>-|TRBJ1-6|-|TRBV5-6
TGTGCCAGCAGCTTGGTTGGGGAGGGGGCCCTCCACTTT
CASSLVGEGALHF
>-|TRBJ2-3|TRBD2|TRBV6-5
TGTGCCAGCAGTTCACTAGCGGGGGGGCGAACAGATACGCAGTATTTT
CASSSLAGGRTDTQYF
>-|TRBJ1-1|-|TRBV7-6
TGTGCCAGCAAGGGAGTTGGCACTGAAGCTTTCTTT
CASKGVGTEAFF
>-|TRBJ1-2|-|TRBV2
TGTGCCAGCAGTGAAGGGGGGGTACAGGGCTACACCTTC
CASSEGGVQGYTF
>-|TRBJ1-3|TRBD1|TRBV9
TGTGCCAGCAGCGTAGGGACAGGTAACTCTGGAAACACCATATATTTT
CASSVGTGNSGNTIYF
>-|TRBJ1-1|-|TRBV18
TGTGCCAGCTCACCCGACCGGGAGCGGGAAGCTTTCTTT
CASSPDREREAFF
>-|TRBJ1-1|-|TRBV7-9
TGTGCCAGCAGCTTAATCCAGGGGTTAGCTTTCTTT
CASSLIQGLAFF
>once|TRBJ2-5|TRBD1|TRBV4-2
TGTGCCAGCAGCCAAGGGGAAACAGGGGGCGCGGGGGAGACCCAGTACTTC
CASSQGETGGAGETQYF
>once|TRBJ1-1|TRBD1|TRBV5-6
TGTGCCAGCAGCTTGGCGTCAGGGGGAGCTTTCTTT
CASSLASGGAFF
>-|TRBJ1-4|TRBD1|TRBV19
TGTGCCAGTAGTACCCGGGACAGACCAATTAATGAAAAACTGTTTTTT
CASSTRDRPINEKLFF
>-|TRBJ2-1|TRBD1|TRBV11-2
TGTGCCAGCACCGGGACAGGGTCCCCTAATGAGCAGTTCTTC
CASTGTGSPNEQFF
>-|TRBJ1-1|TRBD1|TRBV27
TGTGCCAGCGGGAAAGACAGGGCGAACACTGAAGCTTTCTTT
CASGKDRANTEAFF
>-|TRBJ1-3|-|TRBV7-7
TGTGCCAGCAGCCCTGACAGTAGCTCTGGAAACACCATATATTTT
CASSPDSSSGNTIYF
>-|TRBJ2-3|TRBD2|TRBV5-1
TGCGCCAGCAGACGGACTAGCGGGGGCCAAAGCACAGATACGCAGTATTTT
CASRRTSGGQSTDTQYF
>once|TRBJ1-1|-|TRBV30
TGTGCCTGGAGTGTACACATATTGAACACTGAAGCTTTCTTT
CAWSVHILNTEAFF
>-|TRBJ2-5|TRBD2|TRBV10-1
TGCGCCAGCAGTGCTGAGTTAGCGGGGCACCAAGAGACCCAGTACTTC
CASSAELAGHQETQYF
>-|TRBJ1-3|-|TRBV5-4
TGTGCCAGCAGCTTGGGGACAGACAGGGGAAACACCATATATTTT
CASSLGTDRGNTIYF
>-|TRBJ1-6|TRBD1|TRBV27
TGTGCCAGCAGACCGGGCGCCGGGACAGGAAATTCACCCCTCCACTTT
CASRPGAGTGNSPLHF
>-|TRBJ1-4|-|TRBV7-9
TGTGCCACCCCGCAGGGGAATGAAAAACTGTTTTTT
CATPQGNEKLFF
>few|TRBJ1-2|-|TRBV19
TGTGCCAGTAGTCTTTCCCGGTCCCCACCTGGCTACACCTTC
CASSLSRSPPGYTF
>-|TRBJ2-1|-|TRBV5-1
TGCGCCAGTAGACTGAGCTCCTACAATGAGCAGTTCTTC
CASRLSSYNEQFF
>-|TRBJ1-2|-|TRBV24-1
TGTGCCACCAGTGATTCCGGCGGAAACTATGGCTACACCTTC
CATSDSGGNYGYTF
>-|TRBJ1-2|-|TRBV27
TGTGCCAGCAGTTTACAGGGCCAGTATGGCTACACCTTC
CASSLQGQYGYTF
>-|TRBJ1-1|TRBD1|TRBV30
TGTGCCTGGAGTGTAAGGATTGGAGGGGGCTCCCCTGAAGCTTTCTTT
CAWSVRIGGGSPEAFF
>-|TRBJ1-5|TRBD1|TRBV19
TGTGCCAGTAGTGGACAGGGGGCCACCAGCAATCAGCCCCAGCATTTT
CASSGQGATSNQPQHF
>-|TRBJ1-1|-|TRBV12-5
TGTGCTAGTGCCCTTTGGACAGAGAACACTGAAGCTTTCTTT
CASALWTENTEAFF
>-|TRBJ1-5|-|TRBV15
TGTGCCACCAGCCCCCGGGGTTATCATGATCAGCCCCAGCATTTT
CATSPRGYHDQPQHF
>-|TRBJ1-1|-|TRBV2
TGTGCCAGCAGGAGGGACAAAGGCACTGAAGCTTTCTTT
CASRRDKGTEAFF
>-|TRBJ1-2|TRBD1|TRBV29-1
TGCAGCGTCCTTAGGGACAGGGGCTATGGCTACACCTTC
CSVLRDRGYGYTF
>few|TRBJ1-2|-|TRBV25-1
TGTGCCAGCAGTACGGGGATCGGTGACTATGGCTACACCTTC
CASSTGIGDYGYTF
>-|TRBJ2-1|-|TRBV7-9
TGTGCCAGCAGCTTCACGGGGATTTACAATGAGCAGTTCTTC
CASSFTGIYNEQFF
>-|TRBJ1-5|TRBD1|TRBV29-1
TGCAGCGTTTCAGGGGGAGATCAGCCCCAGCATTTT
CSVSGGDQPQHF
>-|TRBJ2-1|-|TRBV19
TGTGCCACCAGGGGCTGGGGATACAATGAGCAGTTCTTC
CATRGWGYNEQFF
>few|TRBJ1-2|TRBD1|TRBV28
TGTGCCAGCAGTTTCTCACAGGGGCACGGCTACACCTTC
CASSFSQGHGYTF
>-|TRBJ1-2|TRBD1|TRBV6-5
TGTGCCAGCAGACCGGGGACAGTACCTGGCTACACCTTC
CASRPGTVPGYTF
>-|TRBJ1-5|-|TRBV9
TGTGCCAGCAGCCCATGGGGGGGCAATCAGCCCCAGCATTTT
CASSPWGGNQPQHF